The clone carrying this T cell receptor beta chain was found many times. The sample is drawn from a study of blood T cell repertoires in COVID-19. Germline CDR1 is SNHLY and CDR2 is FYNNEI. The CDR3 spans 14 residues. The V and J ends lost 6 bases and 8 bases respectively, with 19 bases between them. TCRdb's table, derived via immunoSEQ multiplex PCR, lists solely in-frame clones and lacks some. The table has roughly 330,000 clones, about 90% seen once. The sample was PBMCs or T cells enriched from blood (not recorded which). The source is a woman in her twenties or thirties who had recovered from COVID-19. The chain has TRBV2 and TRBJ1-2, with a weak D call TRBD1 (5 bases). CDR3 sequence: CASSPGHGRDGYTF. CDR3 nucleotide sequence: TGTGCCAGCAGCCCCGGACATGGGAGGGACGGCTACACCTTC. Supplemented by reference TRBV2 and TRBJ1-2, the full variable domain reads EPEVTQTPSHQVTQMGQEVILRCVPISNHLYFYWYRQILGQKVEFLVSFYNNEISEKSEIFDDQFSVERPDGSNFTLKIRSTKLEDSAMYFCASSPGHGRDGYTFGSGTRLTVV.